This TCR beta chain came from a study of blood T cell repertoires in COVID-19. Generated by immunoSEQ multiplex PCR, the TCRdb table keeps only in-frame clones and is missing some. Of approximately 50,000 clones listed, 90% are singletons. The CDR3 length is 15 residues. Trimming cost V 6 bases and J 0 bases; bases outside gene matches: 7. The germline V gene encodes CDR1 SEHNR and CDR2 FQNEAQ (reference sequence). J is TRBJ2-7 and V is TRBV7-9; TRBD1 agrees at 8 bases. The clonotype originates from a man in his forties with acute or convalescent COVID-19. The sequencing input was peripheral blood. The DNA of the CDR3 is TGTGCCAGCAGACGGACAGGGATGTACTCCTACGAGCAGTACTTC. Translation: CASRRTGMYSYEQYF. The complete variable domain, with remaining parts taken from reference TRBV7-9 and TRBJ2-7, reads DTGVSQNPRHKITKRGQNVTFRCDPISEHNRLYWYRQTLGQGPEFLTYFQNEAQLEKSRLLSDRFSAERPKGSFSTLEIQRTEQGDSAMYLCASRRTGMYSYEQYFGPGTRLTVT.